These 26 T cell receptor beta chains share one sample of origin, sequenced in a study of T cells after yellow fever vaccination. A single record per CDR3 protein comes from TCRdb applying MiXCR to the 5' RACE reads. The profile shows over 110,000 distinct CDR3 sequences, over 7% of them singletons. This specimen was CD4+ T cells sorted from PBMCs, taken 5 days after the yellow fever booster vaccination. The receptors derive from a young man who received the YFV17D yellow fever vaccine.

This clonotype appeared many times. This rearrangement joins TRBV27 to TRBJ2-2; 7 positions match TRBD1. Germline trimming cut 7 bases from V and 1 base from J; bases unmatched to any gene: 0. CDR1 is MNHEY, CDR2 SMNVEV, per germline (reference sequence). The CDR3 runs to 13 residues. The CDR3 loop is CASNRGNTGELFF. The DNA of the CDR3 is TGTGCCAGCAACAGGGGGAACACCGGGGAGCTGTTTTTT.

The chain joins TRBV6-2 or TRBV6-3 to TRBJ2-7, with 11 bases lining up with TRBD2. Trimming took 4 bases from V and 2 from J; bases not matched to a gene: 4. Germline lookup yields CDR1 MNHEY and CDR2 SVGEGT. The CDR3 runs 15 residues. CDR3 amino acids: CASSLRGLAAYEQYF. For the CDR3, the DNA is TGTGCCAGCAGTTTGCGGGGACTAGCGGCCTACGAGCAGTACTTC.

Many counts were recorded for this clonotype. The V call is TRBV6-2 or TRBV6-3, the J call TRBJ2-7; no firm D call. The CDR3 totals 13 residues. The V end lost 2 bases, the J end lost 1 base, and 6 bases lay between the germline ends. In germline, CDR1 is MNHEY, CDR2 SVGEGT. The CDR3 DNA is TGTGCCAGCAGTTACAGCGCGTCCTACGAGCAGTACTTC. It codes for CASSYSASYEQYF.

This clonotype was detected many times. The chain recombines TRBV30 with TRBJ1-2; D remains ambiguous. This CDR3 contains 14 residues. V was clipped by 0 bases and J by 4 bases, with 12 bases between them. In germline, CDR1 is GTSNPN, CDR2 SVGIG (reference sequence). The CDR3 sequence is CAWSVLALGYGYTF. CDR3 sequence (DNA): TGTGCCTGGAGTGTACTCGCCCTCGGCTATGGCTACACCTTC.

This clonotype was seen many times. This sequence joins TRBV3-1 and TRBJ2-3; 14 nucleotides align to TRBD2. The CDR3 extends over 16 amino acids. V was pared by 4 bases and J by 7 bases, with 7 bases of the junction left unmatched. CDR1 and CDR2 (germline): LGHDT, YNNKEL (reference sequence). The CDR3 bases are TGTGCCAGCAGCCGAGGGACTAGCGGGAGTTCACATACGCAGTATTTT. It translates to CASSRGTSGSSHTQYF.

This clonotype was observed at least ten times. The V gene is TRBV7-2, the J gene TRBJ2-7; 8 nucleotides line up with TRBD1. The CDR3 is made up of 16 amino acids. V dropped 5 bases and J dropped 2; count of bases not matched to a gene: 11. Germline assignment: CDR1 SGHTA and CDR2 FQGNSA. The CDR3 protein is CASSLNGQGTAYEQYF. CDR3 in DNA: TGTGCCAGCAGCCTCAACGGACAGGGAACCGCCTACGAGCAGTACTTC.

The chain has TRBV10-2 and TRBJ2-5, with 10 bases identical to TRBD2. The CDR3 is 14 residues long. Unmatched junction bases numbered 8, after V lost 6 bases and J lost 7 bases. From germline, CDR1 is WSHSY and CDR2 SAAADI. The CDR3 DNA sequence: TGCGCCAGCAGCGATCTAGCGGGAGCTGCGACCCAGTACTTC. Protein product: CASSDLAGAATQYF.

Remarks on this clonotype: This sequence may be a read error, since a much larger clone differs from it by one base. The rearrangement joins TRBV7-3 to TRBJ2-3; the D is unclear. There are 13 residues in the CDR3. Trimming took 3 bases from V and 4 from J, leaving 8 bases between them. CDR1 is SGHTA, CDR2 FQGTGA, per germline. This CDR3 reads CASSFFGADTQYF. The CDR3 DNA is TGTGCCAGCAGCTTTTTCGGAGCAGATACGCAGTATTTT. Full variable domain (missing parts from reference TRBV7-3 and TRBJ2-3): GAGVSQTPSNKVTEKGKYVELRCDPISGHTALYWYRQSLGQGPEFLIYFQGTGAADDSGLPNDRFFAVRPEGSVSTLKIQRTERGDSAVYLCASSFFGADTQYFGPGTRLTVL.

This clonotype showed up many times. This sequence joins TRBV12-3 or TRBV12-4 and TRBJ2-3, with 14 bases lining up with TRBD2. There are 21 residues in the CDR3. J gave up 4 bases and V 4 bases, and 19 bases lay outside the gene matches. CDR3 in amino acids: CASSSRLGTSGRSLLSDTQYF. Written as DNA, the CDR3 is TGTGCCAGCAGTTCCAGATTAGGGACTAGCGGGAGATCATTGTTGTCAGATACGCAGTATTTT.

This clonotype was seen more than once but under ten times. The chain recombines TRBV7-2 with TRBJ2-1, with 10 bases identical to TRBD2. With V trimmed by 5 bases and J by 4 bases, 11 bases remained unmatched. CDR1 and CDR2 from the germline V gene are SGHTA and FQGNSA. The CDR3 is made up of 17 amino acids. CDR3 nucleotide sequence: TGTGCCAGCAGCCCTCCGAGACTAGCGGGCTCGTACAATGAGCAGTTCTTC. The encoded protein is CASSPPRLAGSYNEQFF. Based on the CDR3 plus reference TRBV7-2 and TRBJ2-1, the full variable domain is GAGVSQSPSNKVTEKGKDVELRCDPISGHTALYWYRQSLGQGLEFLIYFQGNSAPDKSGLPSDRFSAERTGGSVSTLTIQRTQQEDSAVYLCASSPPRLAGSYNEQFFGPGTRLTVL.

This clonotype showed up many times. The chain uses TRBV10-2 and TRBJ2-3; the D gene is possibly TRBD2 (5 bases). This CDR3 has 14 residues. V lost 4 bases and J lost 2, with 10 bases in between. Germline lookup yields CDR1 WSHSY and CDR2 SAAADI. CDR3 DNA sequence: TGCGCCAGCAGTGGACTAACCCTCACAGATACGCAGTATTTT. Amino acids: CASSGLTLTDTQYF.

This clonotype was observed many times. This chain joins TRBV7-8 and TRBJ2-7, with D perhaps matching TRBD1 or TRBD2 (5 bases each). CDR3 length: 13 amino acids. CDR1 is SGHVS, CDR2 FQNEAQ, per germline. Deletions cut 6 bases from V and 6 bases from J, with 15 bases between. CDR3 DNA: TGTGCCAGCAGGCAAATGGGGGAAGGCGAGCAGTACTTC. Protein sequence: CASRQMGEGEQYF. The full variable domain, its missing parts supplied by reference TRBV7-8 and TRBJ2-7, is GAGVSQSPRYKVAKRGQDVALRCDPISGHVSLFWYQQALGQGPEFLTYFQNEAQLDKSGLPSDRFFAERPEGSVSTLKIQRTQQEDSAVYLCASRQMGEGEQYFGPGTRLTVT.

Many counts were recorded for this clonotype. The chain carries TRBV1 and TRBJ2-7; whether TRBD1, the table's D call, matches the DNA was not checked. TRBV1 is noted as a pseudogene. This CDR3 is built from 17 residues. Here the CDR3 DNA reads TGCACCAGCAGCCAAGAGCTAAAGGGCGGGAGCTCCTACGAGCAGTACTTC. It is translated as CTSSQELKGGSSYEQYF.

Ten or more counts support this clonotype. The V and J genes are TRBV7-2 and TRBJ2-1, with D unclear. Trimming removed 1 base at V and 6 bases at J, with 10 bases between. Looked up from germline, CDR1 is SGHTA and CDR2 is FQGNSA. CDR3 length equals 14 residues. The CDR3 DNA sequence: TGTGCCAGCAGCTTAGGGTCAGCGAGCAATGAGCAGTTCTTC. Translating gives CASSLGSASNEQFF. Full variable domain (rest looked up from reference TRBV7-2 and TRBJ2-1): GAGVSQSPSNKVTEKGKDVELRCDPISGHTALYWYRQSLGQGLEFLIYFQGNSAPDKSGLPSDRFSAERTGGSVSTLTIQRTQQEDSAVYLCASSLGSASNEQFFGPGTRLTVL.

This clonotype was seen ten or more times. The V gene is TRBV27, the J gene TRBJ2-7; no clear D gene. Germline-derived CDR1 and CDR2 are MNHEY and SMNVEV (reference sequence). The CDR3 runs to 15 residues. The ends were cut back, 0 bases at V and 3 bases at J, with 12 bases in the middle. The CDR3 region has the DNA TGTGCCAGCAGTTTATCATCAGGTAGTGGCTACGAGCAGTACTTC. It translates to CASSLSSGSGYEQYF.

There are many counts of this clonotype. CDR3 in DNA: TGTGCCAGCAGCCCAGGACTAGCCCAAGAGACCCAGTACTTC. Its protein is CASSPGLAQETQYF. J is TRBJ2-5 and V is TRBV7-3, with TRBD2 matching over 8 bases. The CDR3 contains 14 residues. Germline V gives CDR1 SGHTA, CDR2 FQGTGA. J gave up 1 base and V 5 bases, and 3 bases lay outside the gene matches. The whole variable domain, remainder taken from reference TRBV7-3 and TRBJ2-5, is GAGVSQTPSNKVTEKGKYVELRCDPISGHTALYWYRQSLGQGPEFLIYFQGTGAADDSGLPNDRFFAVRPEGSVSTLKIQRTERGDSAVYLCASSPGLAQETQYFGPGTRLLVL.

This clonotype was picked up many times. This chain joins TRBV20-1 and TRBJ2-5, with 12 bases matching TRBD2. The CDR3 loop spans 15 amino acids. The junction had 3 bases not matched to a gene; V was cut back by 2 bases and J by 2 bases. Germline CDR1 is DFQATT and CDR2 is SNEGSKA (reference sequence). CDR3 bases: TGCAGTGCTAGACAGACTAGCGGGAGACAAGAGACCCAGTACTTC. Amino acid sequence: CSARQTSGRQETQYF.

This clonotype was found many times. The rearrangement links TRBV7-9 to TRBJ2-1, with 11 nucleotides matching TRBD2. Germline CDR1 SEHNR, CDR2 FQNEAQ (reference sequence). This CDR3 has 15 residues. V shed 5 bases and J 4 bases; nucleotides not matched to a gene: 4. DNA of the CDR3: TGTGCCAGCAGCCCGGGACTAGCGGCATACAATGAGCAGTTCTTC. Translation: CASSPGLAAYNEQFF.

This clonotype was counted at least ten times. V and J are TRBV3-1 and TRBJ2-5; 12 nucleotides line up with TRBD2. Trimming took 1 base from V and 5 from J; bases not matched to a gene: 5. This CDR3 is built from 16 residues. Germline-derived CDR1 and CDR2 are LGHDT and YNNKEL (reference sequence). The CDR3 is CASSQVGLAGSETQYF. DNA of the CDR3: TGTGCCAGCAGCCAAGTAGGACTAGCGGGATCCGAGACCCAGTACTTC.

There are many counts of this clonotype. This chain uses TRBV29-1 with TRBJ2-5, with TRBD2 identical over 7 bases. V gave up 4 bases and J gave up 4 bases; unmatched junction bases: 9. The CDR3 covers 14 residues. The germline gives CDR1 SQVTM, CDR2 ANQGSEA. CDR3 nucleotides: TGCAGCGTTGGAAAGGTGGGGGGGGGAGAGACCCAGTACTTC. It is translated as CSVGKVGGGETQYF.

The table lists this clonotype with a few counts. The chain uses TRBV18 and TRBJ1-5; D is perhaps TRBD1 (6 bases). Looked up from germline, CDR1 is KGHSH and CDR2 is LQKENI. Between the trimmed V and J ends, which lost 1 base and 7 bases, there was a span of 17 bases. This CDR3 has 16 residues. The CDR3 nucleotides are TGTGCCAGCTCACCACGAGCCCCGGACAGTGGGCAGCCCCAGCATTTT. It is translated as CASSPRAPDSGQPQHF.

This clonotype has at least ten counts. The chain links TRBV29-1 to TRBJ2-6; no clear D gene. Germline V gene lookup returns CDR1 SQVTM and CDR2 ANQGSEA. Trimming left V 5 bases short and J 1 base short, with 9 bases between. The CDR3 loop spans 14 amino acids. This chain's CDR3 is CSVRLGSGANVLTF. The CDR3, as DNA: TGCAGCGTTCGTCTGGGGTCTGGGGCCAACGTCCTGACTTTC.

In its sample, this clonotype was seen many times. As DNA, the CDR3 is TGCAGTGCCACCGGGACTAGCGGGAGTGACAATGAGCAGTTCTTC. This gives the protein CSATGTSGSDNEQFF. This chain joins TRBV20-1 and TRBJ2-1; TRBD2 agrees at 14 bases. The CDR3 consists of 15 residues. The J segment lost 5 bases and the V segment lost 6 bases, leaving 6 bases of the junction unmatched. The germline V gene has CDR1 DFQATT and CDR2 SNEGSKA (reference sequence).

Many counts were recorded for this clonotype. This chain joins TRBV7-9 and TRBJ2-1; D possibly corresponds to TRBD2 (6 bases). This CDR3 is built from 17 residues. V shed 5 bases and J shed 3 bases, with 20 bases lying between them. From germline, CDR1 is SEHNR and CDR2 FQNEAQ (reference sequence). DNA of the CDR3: TGTGCCAGCAGCCCCGGACTATCCCAAGGTGACTACAATGAGCAGTTCTTC. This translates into CASSPGLSQGDYNEQFF. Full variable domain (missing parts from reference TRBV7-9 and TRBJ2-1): DTGVSQNPRHKITKRGQNVTFRCDPISEHNRLYWYRQTLGQGPEFLTYFQNEAQLEKSRLLSDRFSAERPKGSFSTLEIQRTEQGDSAMYLCASSPGLSQGDYNEQFFGPGTRLTVL.

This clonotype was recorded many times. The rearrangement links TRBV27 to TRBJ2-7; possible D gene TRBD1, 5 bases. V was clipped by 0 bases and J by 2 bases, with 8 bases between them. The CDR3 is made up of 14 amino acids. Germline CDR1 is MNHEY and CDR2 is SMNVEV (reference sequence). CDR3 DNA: TGTGCCAGCAGTTTATCGGGGCCCACCTACGAGCAGTACTTC. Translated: CASSLSGPTYEQYF.

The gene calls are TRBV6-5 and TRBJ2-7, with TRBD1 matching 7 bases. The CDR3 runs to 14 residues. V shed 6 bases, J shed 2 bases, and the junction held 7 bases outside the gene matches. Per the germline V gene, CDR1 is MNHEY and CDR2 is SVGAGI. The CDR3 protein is CASSGRRGTYEQYF. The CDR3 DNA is TGTGCCAGCAGCGGACGCAGGGGGACCTACGAGCAGTACTTC.